The 30 T cell receptor beta chains listed next were all sequenced from one sample in a study of shared T cell receptors in the human thymus (dated by TCRdb to about 2021). The receptor library was made with the immunoSEQ multiplex PCR assay. The immuneACCESS repertoire file appears here via TCRdb, limited to in-frame rearrangements. These files lack a portion of the clones; in checked studies, under half of the deficit traces to unresolved V genes, and the cause of the others is not known. The sample contains 500,000 to 850,000 clones, around 87% of them found a single time. The top ten hold 0.0094% of the sample. This same sample was also taken into another study, of human thymus T cells.

The source material was thymocytes. The receptors derive from a boy less than two years old with a congenital heart defect. Donor details come from another sample of the same person, matched by shared clones.

The gene calls are TRBV14 and TRBJ1-1; D remains unclear. The CDR3 length is 15 residues. In germline, CDR1 is SGHDN, CDR2 FVKESK. Trimming left V 3 bases short and J 9 bases short, with 20 bases between. CDR3 in amino acids: CASSHFPRRRKQAFF. CDR3 DNA sequence: TGTGCCAGCAGCCATTTCCCTCGGAGACGCAAGCAAGCTTTCTTT.

The rearrangement uses TRBV10-3 and TRBJ2-2, with 8 bases matching TRBD1. J gave up 1 base and V 3 bases, and 13 bases lay outside the gene matches. This CDR3 region has 19 residues. The germline CDR1 and CDR2 sequences are ENHRY and SYGVKD. CDR3 nucleotide sequence: TGTGCCATCAGTGACCCTTACCGGGGAGGACAGGGGAACACCGGGGAGCTGTTTTTT. This sequence encodes CAISDPYRGGQGNTGELFF.

In this sample, this clone turned up once. The chain is built from TRBV28 and TRBJ2-3; 7 bases agree with TRBD1. CDR3 length: 15 residues. With V trimmed by 4 bases and J by 0 bases, 4 bases remained unmatched. In germline, CDR1 is MDHEN, CDR2 SYDVKM. The CDR3 bases are TGTGCCAGCAGTTACCGGGACAGAAGCACAGATACGCAGTATTTT. Amino acids: CASSYRDRSTDTQYF.

V and J are TRBV6-6 and TRBJ2-3; no firm D call. Per the germline V gene, CDR1 is MNHNY and CDR2 is SVGAGI (reference sequence). This CDR3 spans 16 amino acids. V was trimmed by 4 bases and J by 0 bases, leaving 14 bases between them. The CDR3 region has the DNA TGTGCCAGCAGTTCCACAGCCGTCTCTAGCACAGATACGCAGTATTTT. This sequence encodes CASSSTAVSSTDTQYF.

V is TRBV5-1 and J is TRBJ2-2, with 8 bases identical to TRBD2. The CDR3 consists of 18 residues. The V segment lost 0 bases and the J segment 2 bases; nucleotides outside the gene matches: 9. In germline, CDR1 is SGHRS, CDR2 YFSETQ. CDR3 amino acids: CASSLAEIAGPNTGELFF. The CDR3 coding sequence is TGCGCCAGCAGCTTGGCCGAGATAGCGGGACCAAACACCGGGGAGCTGTTTTTT.

A few counts support this clone. The V gene is TRBV5-1, the J gene TRBJ1-6; TRBD1 agrees at 9 bases. This CDR3 has 14 residues. CDR1 and CDR2 (germline): SGHRS, YFSETQ. The ends lost 5 bases at V and 7 bases at J; junction bases unmatched: 4. For the CDR3, the DNA is TGCGCCAGCAGACCGGGACAGGGCAATTCACCCCTCCACTTT. Translation gives CASRPGQGNSPLHF.

The chain combines TRBV5-1 with TRBJ2-7; the D gene is possibly TRBD2 (6 bases). The germline CDR1 and CDR2 sequences are SGHRS and YFSETQ. The CDR3 runs to 12 residues. V lost 3 bases and J lost 4, with 8 bases in between. CDR3 amino acids: CASSSGLYEQYF. The CDR3 DNA follows: TGCGCCAGCAGCTCGGGACTTTACGAGCAGTACTTC.

DNA of the CDR3: TGTGCCAGTAGCCAAGGACAGGTTCCCTCCTACGAGCAGTACTTC. Encoded protein: CASSQGQVPSYEQYF. The chain uses TRBV19 and TRBJ2-7; 7 nucleotides align to TRBD1. The CDR3 loop spans 15 amino acids. V lost 6 bases and J lost 0; bases outside the gene matches: 8. Germline CDR1 reads LNHDA; CDR2 reads SQIVND (reference sequence).

This sequence joins TRBV9 and TRBJ2-3, with a weak D call TRBD2 (6 bases). V shed 6 bases and J shed 8 bases, with 16 bases lying between them. Germline V gives CDR1 SGDLS, CDR2 YYNGEE. The CDR3 totals 13 residues. CDR3 in DNA: TGTGCCAGCAACTCTGCCGGGGACTTTACGCAGTATTTT. Its translation: CASNSAGDFTQYF.

The DNA for the CDR3 is TGTGCCAGCAGCGTAGCCATGACTAGCGGGAATCCAGATACGCAGTATTTT. Protein sequence: CASSVAMTSGNPDTQYF. V is TRBV9 and J is TRBJ2-3, with 11 bases fitting TRBD2. Germline assignment: CDR1 SGDLS and CDR2 YYNGEE. This CDR3 is built from 17 residues. V was clipped by 0 bases and J by 4 bases; unmatched bases: 7.

The rearrangement joins TRBV27 to TRBJ2-1; 9 bases fit TRBD2. The germline V gene has CDR1 MNHEY and CDR2 SMNVEV (reference sequence). The CDR3 spans 16 residues. Trimming removed 0 bases from V and 3 bases from J; junction bases left unmatched: 3. The CDR3 sequence: CASSLSIAGDYNEQFF. Here the CDR3 DNA reads TGTGCCAGCAGTTTATCGATAGCGGGAGACTACAATGAGCAGTTCTTC.

The chain couples TRBV5-1 to TRBJ1-4; maybe TRBD1 (5 bases). V was pared by 4 bases and J by 6 bases, with 19 bases between. Germline CDR1 and CDR2: SGHRS and YFSETQ. The CDR3 runs 16 residues. This CDR3 reads CASSPDRDRPHEKLFF. The CDR3 DNA follows: TGCGCCAGCAGCCCTGACAGAGATCGGCCGCATGAAAAACTGTTTTTT. Supplemented by reference TRBV5-1 and TRBJ1-4, the full variable domain reads KAGVTQTPRYLIKTRGQQVTLSCSPISGHRSVSWYQQTPGQGLQFLFEYFSETQRNKGNFPGRFSGRQFSNSRSEMNVSTLELGDSALYLCASSPDRDRPHEKLFFGSGTQLSVL.

The chain employs TRBV6-1 and TRBJ1-5; 10 bases agree with TRBD1. CDR1 is MNHNS and CDR2 is SASEGT in the germline V gene. Trimming removed 6 bases from V and 7 bases from J; junction bases left unmatched: 9. The CDR3 loop spans 15 amino acids. The CDR3 here is CASSGGTGERQPQHF. The DNA for the CDR3 is TGTGCCAGCAGCGGCGGGACAGGGGAACGCCAGCCCCAGCATTTT.

The CDR3 region has the DNA TGTGCCACGATCGGGAACCCCAATTACGAGCAGTACTTC. Its translation is CATIGNPNYEQYF. V is TRBV6-6 and J is TRBJ2-7; weak D call: TRBD2 (5 bases). Trimming stripped 10 bases from V and 4 bases from J, with 17 bases between. Germline loops: CDR1 MNHNY, CDR2 SVGAGI (reference sequence). The CDR3 is made up of 13 amino acids.

The gene calls are TRBV7-2 and TRBJ2-7; TRBD2 might be the D (6 bases). Trimming shortened V by 1 base and J by 3 bases, and 16 bases separated the two germline ends. Germline V lookup: CDR1 SGHTA, CDR2 FQGNSA. The CDR3 runs 16 residues. The CDR3 DNA sequence: TGTGCCAGCAGCTTAGATTGGTCTAGCGAGTACTACGAGCAGTACTTC. Encoded protein: CASSLDWSSEYYEQYF.

V and J are TRBV7-2 and TRBJ2-1; a weak D match, TRBD2 (6 bases). The CDR3 consists of 15 residues. Trimming stripped 5 bases from V and 6 bases from J, with 17 bases between. Germline CDR1 is SGHTA and CDR2 is FQGNSA. CDR3 region: CASSPSEKACNEQFF. The CDR3 bases are TGTGCCAGCAGCCCTAGCGAGAAAGCATGCAATGAGCAGTTCTTC. Full variable domain (outside the CDR3, taken from reference TRBV7-2 and TRBJ2-1): GAGVSQSPSNKVTEKGKDVELRCDPISGHTALYWYRQSLGQGLEFLIYFQGNSAPDKSGLPSDRFSAERTGGSVSTLTIQRTQQEDSAVYLCASSPSEKACNEQFFGPGTRLTVL.

The J gene is TRBJ2-5, the V gene TRBV12-5; D is perhaps TRBD1 (6 bases). Per the germline V gene, CDR1 is LGHNT and CDR2 is FRNRAP. This CDR3 is built from 14 residues. V was trimmed by 5 bases and J by 4 bases, leaving 14 bases between them. The CDR3 DNA reads as TGTGCTAGTGGTCCAACCCCCAGGGGAGAGACCCAGTACTTC. Its translation is CASGPTPRGETQYF.

The V gene is TRBV6-5, the J gene TRBJ1-2, with D tentatively TRBD1 (6 bases). This CDR3 is built from 16 residues. V dropped 4 bases and J dropped 3 bases, with 18 bases sitting between them. CDR1 is MNHEY and CDR2 is SVGAGI in the germline V gene. In DNA form, the CDR3 reads TGTGCCAGCAGTTTCACCGCCCGACAGGCCCACTATGGCTACACCTTC. This translates into CASSFTARQAHYGYTF.

This clone came up once. The chain is built from TRBV5-8 and TRBJ1-5, with 7 bases lining up with TRBD1. The V segment lost 4 bases and the J segment 1 base; nucleotides outside the gene matches: 11. This CDR3 is built from 17 residues. Per germline, CDR1 SGHTS and CDR2 YDEGEE. The CDR3 DNA sequence: TGTGCCAGCAGCCCCAAGTACCAGGGGGAAAGCAATCAGCCCCAGCATTTT. Protein: CASSPKYQGESNQPQHF.

J is TRBJ1-5 and V is TRBV27, with no clear D. The CDR3 sequence is 14 residues long. Germline assignment: CDR1 MNHEY and CDR2 SMNVEV (reference sequence). V gave up 4 bases and J gave up 3 bases, with 10 bases separating them. CDR3 sequence: CASSSLSPNQPQHF. As DNA, the CDR3 is TGTGCCAGCAGTTCCCTAAGTCCCAATCAGCCCCAGCATTTT.

This chain links TRBV7-2 with TRBJ2-5, with 7 positions matching TRBD1. Germline lookup yields CDR1 SGHTA and CDR2 FQGNSA. J lost 2 bases, V lost 0 bases, and 3 bases had no gene match. CDR3 length: 15 amino acids. The CDR3 loop is CASSLASGQQETQYF. DNA of the CDR3: TGTGCCAGCAGCTTAGCATCGGGACAGCAAGAGACCCAGTACTTC.

The chain uses TRBV5-4 and TRBJ2-3; 9 bases are a match to TRBD2. Germline V gene sequence: CDR1 SGHNT, CDR2 YYREEE (reference sequence). V shed 4 bases, J shed 1 base, and the junction held 10 bases outside the gene matches. The CDR3 contains 17 residues. The CDR3 DNA follows: TGTGCCAGCAGCCGGGGGGCGGGAGGGCCGCGCACAGATACGCAGTATTTT. Protein product: CASSRGAGGPRTDTQYF.

CDR3 sequence reads: CASSDQHRVTVKPQHF. CDR3 DNA sequence: TGTGCCAGCAGTGACCAACACAGGGTTACTGTGAAGCCCCAGCATTTT. The chain is built from TRBV6-1 and TRBJ1-5, with a tentative D call TRBD1 (6 bases). This CDR3 region has 16 residues. Germline V gene sequence: CDR1 MNHNS, CDR2 SASEGT. V lost 3 bases and J lost 8, with 20 bases in between.

The gene calls are TRBV5-1 and TRBJ2-3; TRBD2 matches 7 bases. CDR3 length equals 17 residues. V lost 4 bases, J lost 2 bases, and 13 bases stayed unmatched. CDR1 is SGHRS and CDR2 is YFSETQ in the germline V gene. This CDR3 is CASSPPMGSGNTDTQYF. The CDR3 DNA follows: TGCGCCAGCAGCCCCCCCATGGGAAGCGGGAACACAGATACGCAGTATTTT.

The rearrangement links TRBV2 to TRBJ2-5, with a possible D match to TRBD1 (7 bases). CDR1 SNHLY and CDR2 FYNNEI come from the germline V gene. This CDR3 is 18 amino acids long. Trimming left V 8 bases short and J 3 bases short, with 28 bases between. The CDR3 region has the DNA TGTGCCAGCCGGGGGCCGTCGACAGGGCTAGATTTGGAAGAGACCCAGTACTTC. Amino acids: CASRGPSTGLDLEETQYF.

The V call is TRBV30, the J call TRBJ2-3; TRBD2 agrees at 8 bases. The CDR3 extends over 16 amino acids. Germline CDR1 GTSNPN, CDR2 SVGIG (reference sequence). V was pared by 0 bases and J by 6 bases, with 11 bases of the junction left unmatched. CDR3 loop: CAWSVEARGGLDTQYF. CDR3 nucleotides: TGTGCCTGGAGTGTAGAAGCACGGGGGGGCCTGGATACGCAGTATTTT.

The gene calls are TRBV18 and TRBJ2-7, with TRBD1 as a possible D gene (6 bases). This CDR3 comprises 14 residues. Germline CDR1 and CDR2: KGHSH and LQKENI. V lost 3 bases and J lost 4, with 13 bases in between. CDR3 coding DNA: TGTGCCAGCTCACCCTCGAGGGGGTGGTACGAGCAGTACTTC. It translates to CASSPSRGWYEQYF.

The gene calls are TRBV19 and TRBJ2-6; tentatively, D is TRBD2 (6 bases). Germline CDR1 is LNHDA and CDR2 is SQIVND (reference sequence). The V gene lost 11 bases and the J gene lost 0 bases, with 11 bases spanning the gap. This CDR3 spans 14 amino acids. The CDR3 sequence: CAAGRFSGANVLTF. CDR3 coding DNA: TGTGCCGCAGGGAGGTTCTCTGGGGCCAACGTCCTGACTTTC.

The gene calls are TRBV11-2 and TRBJ2-3; TRBD2 aligns across 8 bases. Unmatched junction bases numbered 10, after V lost 4 bases and J lost 4 bases. CDR1 and CDR2 (germline): SGHAT, FQNNGV. This CDR3 spans 16 amino acids. CDR3 DNA sequence: TGTGCCAGCAGCTCGAGCGGGAGTAGGTTTGCAGATACGCAGTATTTT. Translation gives CASSSSGSRFADTQYF.

The gene calls are TRBV6-5 and TRBJ2-7; 12 nucleotides agree with TRBD2. Germline values: CDR1 MNHEY, CDR2 SVGAGI. Trimming removed 7 bases from V and 6 bases from J; junction bases left unmatched: 10. CDR3 length equals 15 residues. CDR3 coding DNA: TGTGCCAGCAATTCCCTGACTAGCGGGAGTCGCGAGCAGTACTTC. Its protein is CASNSLTSGSREQYF.